The 16 T cell receptor beta chains given below trace back to one sample, sequenced in a study of blood T cells in healthy people across ages. Alongside a J-beta primer mix, a sample-barcoded 5' primer served in a second PCR lasting roughly 6 to 12 cycles. In TCRdb, the 5' RACE reads were re-called with MiXCR into one record per CDR3 protein. The sample contains about 930,000 distinct CDR3 sequences, 29% of which appear only once. The same specimen was also included in a second study, on T cells of mothers and their children.

The material sequenced was blood. The receptors here all came from a woman aged 40-49 years in good health.

With regard to this clonotype: An end of the junction does not agree with germline; a read error may underlie this. CDR3 amino acids: CASSLEGQGYNEQVF. CDR3 DNA sequence: TGTGCCAGCAGCTTAGAAGGGCAGGGCTACAATGAGCAGGTCTTC. This chain links TRBV7-9 with TRBJ2-1, with D tentatively TRBD1 (5 bases). The germline V gene encodes CDR1 SEHNR and CDR2 FQNEAQ (reference sequence). This CDR3 has 15 amino acids.

This clonotype was found many times. V and J are TRBV21-1 and TRBJ2-7. TRBV21-1 is an annotated pseudogene. The CDR3 runs to 12 residues. The chain's CDR3 is CASSKSVDEQYF. CDR3 nucleotide sequence: TGTGCCAGCAGCAAATCGGTGGACGAGCAGTACTTC.

On this clonotype: This may be a read error, as it is one base from a much larger clone. The chain recombines TRBV6-5 with TRBJ2-3; D ambiguous. There are 15 residues in the CDR3. The V gene's germline CDR1 is MNHEY and CDR2 SVGAGI. V was pared by 4 bases and J by 2 bases, with 13 bases between. This CDR3 is CASSSSWSSTDTQYF. The CDR3 DNA is TGTGCCAGCAGTTCCTCGTGGAGTTCCACAGATACGCAGTATTTT.

This clonotype was seen repeatedly, ten times or more. CDR3 DNA sequence: TGTGCCAGCAGTTTCGGGGGATTCACAGATACGCAGTATTTT. Protein sequence: CASSFGGFTDTQYF. The chain couples TRBV27 to TRBJ2-3; TRBD2 is a possible D gene (6 bases). The CDR3 has 14 amino acids. Germline loops: CDR1 MNHEY, CDR2 SMNVEV (reference sequence). Trimming left V 3 bases short and J 2 bases short, with 9 bases between.

In the case of this clonotype: This may be a read error, as it is one base from a much larger clone. Given the absence of the conserved phenylalanine or tryptophan at the CDR3 end, a read error is likely. J is TRBJ1-4 and V is TRBV5-1, with 7 bases fitting TRBD1. The J segment lost 4 bases and the V segment lost 0 bases, leaving 0 bases of the junction unmatched. Germline assignment: CDR1 SGHRS and CDR2 YFSETQ. CDR3 length: 14 amino acids. This chain's CDR3 is CASSLGDSNEKLFL. The CDR3 DNA reads TGCGCCAGCAGCTTGGGGGACAGTAATGAAAAACTGTTTTTG.

The sample holds a few counts of this clonotype. The chain is built from TRBV7-8 and TRBJ2-7; D assignment may be TRBD1 or TRBD2 (5 bases each). The germline CDR1 and CDR2 sequences are SGHVS and FQNEAQ. This CDR3 is 16 amino acids long. V lost 3 bases to trimming and J lost 5 bases, with 20 bases between them. The CDR3 is CASSFLAGGYPDEQYF. The CDR3 coding sequence is TGTGCCAGCAGCTTCCTAGCTGGGGGTTACCCGGACGAGCAGTACTTC.

To note about this clonotype: This may arise from a read error, as a much more abundant clone is one base away. The gene calls are TRBV28 and TRBJ2-1; D gene ambiguous. The CDR3 has 18 amino acids. Germline CDR1 MDHEN, CDR2 SYDVKM. The CDR3 coding sequence is TGTGCCAGCAGTTTATCCAGTTCGCGGCTTGGCGCCTACAATGAGAAGTTCTTC. Amino acid sequence: CASSLSSSRLGAYNEKFF.

With regard to this clonotype: The junction and the germline gene differ at one end; a read error may be behind it. The V call is TRBV7-8, the J call TRBJ2-4, with 7 positions matching TRBD2. This CDR3 has 17 amino acids. Germline values: CDR1 SGHVS, CDR2 FQNEAQ. For the CDR3, the DNA is TGTGCCGGCAGCCTAAGAGCATCCAGCGGGGTTTCCTACGGGCAGTACTTC. Translating gives CAGSLRASSGVSYGQYF.

The chain recombines TRBV5-1 with TRBJ2-7; perhaps TRBD1 as D (6 bases). The CDR3 is 14 residues long. The germline V and J ends were trimmed by 0 bases and 1 base, with 8 bases remaining between them. In germline, CDR1 is SGHRS, CDR2 YFSETQ. DNA for the CDR3: TGCGCCAGCAGCTTGGCCACAGGGTCCTACGAGCAGTACGTC. It translates to CASSLATGSYEQYV.

The chain carries TRBV25-1 and TRBJ2-1, with 12 bases lining up with TRBD2. J gave up 3 bases and V 4 bases, and 10 bases lay outside the gene matches. The V gene's germline CDR1 is MGHDK and CDR2 SYGVNS. CDR3 length: 18 residues. In nucleotides, the CDR3 is TGTGCCAGCAGTGGGCCAAACCCTAGCGGGAGGGACTACAATGAGCAGTTCTTC. Protein product: CASSGPNPSGRDYNEQFF.

For this clonotype: This may come from a read error, since a much larger clone is one base off. This rearrangement joins TRBV5-6 to TRBJ2-7; D remains ambiguous. CDR3 length: 14 amino acids. Germline CDR1 reads SGHDT; CDR2 reads YYEEEE. Here the CDR3 reads CASSFSGSSCEQYF. DNA for the CDR3: TGTGCCAGCAGCTTTTCGGGCAGTTCCTGCGAGCAGTACTTC.

This chain uses TRBV20-1 with TRBJ1-5; D is ambiguous. This CDR3 contains 15 residues. Per germline, CDR1 DFQATT and CDR2 SNEGSKA (reference sequence). The germline V and J ends were trimmed by 1 base and 1 base, with 11 bases remaining between them. CDR3 in DNA: TGCAGTGCTAGAGTTAACACGGCAAGCAATCAGCCCCAGCATTTT. Its translation is CSARVNTASNQPQHF.

The chain is built from TRBV29-1 and TRBJ1-2; TRBD1 might be the D (6 bases). Trimming took off 3 bases at V and 8 bases at J, with 13 bases between the two ends. The CDR3 totals 12 residues. Per germline, CDR1 SQVTM and CDR2 ANQGSEA. The CDR3 is CSVEAGGPGYTF. In DNA, the CDR3 is TGCAGCGTTGAGGCGGGGGGGCCAGGCTACACCTTC.

The rearrangement links TRBV6-6 to TRBJ1-6; TRBD1 matches at 7 bases. The CDR3 covers 16 residues. The junction had 10 bases not matched to a gene; V was cut back by 2 bases and J by 9 bases. The germline V gene has CDR1 MNHNY and CDR2 SVGAGI (reference sequence). The CDR3 bases are TGTGCCAGCAGTTACGCCCAGCAGGGGGTTGGTTCACCCCTCCACTTT. Protein: CASSYAQQGVGSPLHF.

This clonotype has more than one count but fewer than ten. The chain has TRBV14 and TRBJ1-5, with TRBD1 as a possible D gene (6 bases). CDR3 length equals 15 residues. In germline, CDR1 is SGHDN, CDR2 FVKESK. V lost 7 bases to trimming and J lost 1 base, with 14 bases between them. CDR3 DNA sequence: TGTGCCAGCACTCAGGGGCAGGGAAGCAATCAGCCCCAGCATTTT. This gives the protein CASTQGQGSNQPQHF.

As to this clonotype: A read error may be the cause here, since a much bigger clone is one base away. The chain employs TRBV5-1 and TRBJ1-2; the match to TRBD1 covers 12 bases. This CDR3 region has 16 residues. Germline CDR1 is SGHRS and CDR2 is YFSETQ. J gave up 3 bases and V 4 bases, and 7 bases lay outside the gene matches. CDR3 amino acids: CASSGTGTGGDYGYTF. CDR3 DNA: TGCGCCAGCAGCGGCACCGGGACAGGGGGCGACTATGGCTACACCTTC. The whole variable domain, filled in from reference TRBV5-1 and TRBJ1-2, reads KAGVTQTPRYLIKTRGQQVTLSCSPISGHRSVSWYQQTPGQGLQFLFEYFSETQRNKGNFPGRFSGRQFSNSRSEMNVSTLELGDSALYLCASSGTGTGGDYGYTFGSGTRLTVV.